This T cell receptor (beta chain) was identified in a study of Graves' ophthalmopathy and Graves' hyperthyroidism. Every ophthalmopathy donor presented moderate-to-severe activity, CAS ≥3, NOSPECS ≥4 and duration under 3 months. The diagnosis combined clinical symptoms, thyroxine, TRAb, thyroid ultrasound and orbital computed tomography scans. Many counts were recorded for this clonotype. Antigen unknown. Study outcomes and limitations: Discriminating ophthalmopathy from stable hyperthyroidism, a 13-signature model attained a sensitivity of 87.88% and a specificity of about 81%.

The CDR3 is made up of 14 amino acids. Germline V gene lookup returns CDR1 MNHEY and CDR2 SVGAGI. Trimming removed 3 bases from V and 8 bases from J, with 16 bases in between. As the template, RNA transcripts were used to amplify TCR beta CDR3 regions. First-round RT-PCR with HTBI primers preceded a second-round multiplex PCR. From the multiplex PCR reads, TCRdb called clonotypes with MiXCR, one entry per CDR3 protein. In the table there are more than 150,000 distinct CDR3 sequences, over 35% of which are singletons. Sequences were obtained from peripheral blood. V usage is TRBV6-5 and J usage is TRBJ1-2, with D perhaps matching TRBD1 (6 bases). This TCR was sampled from a woman in her thirties or forties with Graves' ophthalmopathy. The CDR3 is CASSYSLQGGGYTF. The CDR3 DNA is TGTGCCAGCAGTTATTCCTTACAGGGAGGAGGCTACACCTTC.